This T cell receptor beta chain was obtained from a study of T cell responses to AZD1222 COVID-19 vaccine. The study, taken as a whole, reports: Females outnumbered males among donors, who were mostly white British; clonal diversity was possibly underestimated.

The method was immunoSEQ multiplex PCR; TCRdb's version includes in-frame clones alone and lacks a portion of them. The sample contains 85,000 to 120,000 clones, around 83% of which appear only once. A note on this clone: Its antigen is currently unknown.

CDR3 size: 13 residues. The germline V and J ends were trimmed by 7 bases and 1 base, with 8 bases remaining between them. Germline loops: CDR1 LNHDA, CDR2 SQIVND (reference sequence). The chain combines TRBV19 with TRBJ1-5; no definite D call. The material sequenced was peripheral blood, taken on day 0 of AZD1222 vaccination. The sequence came from an adult in good health. This CDR3 is CASTPRSNQPQHF. Written as DNA, the CDR3 is TGTGCCAGTACCCCTAGAAGCAATCAGCCCCAGCATTTT. The full variable domain, in which reference TRBV19 and TRBJ1-5 provide the parts outside the CDR3, is DGGITQSPKYLFRKEGQNVTLSCEQNLNHDAMYWYRQDPGQGLRLIYYSQIVNDFQKGDIAEGYSVSREKKESFPLTVTSAQKNPTAFYLCASTPRSNQPQHFGDGTRLSIL.